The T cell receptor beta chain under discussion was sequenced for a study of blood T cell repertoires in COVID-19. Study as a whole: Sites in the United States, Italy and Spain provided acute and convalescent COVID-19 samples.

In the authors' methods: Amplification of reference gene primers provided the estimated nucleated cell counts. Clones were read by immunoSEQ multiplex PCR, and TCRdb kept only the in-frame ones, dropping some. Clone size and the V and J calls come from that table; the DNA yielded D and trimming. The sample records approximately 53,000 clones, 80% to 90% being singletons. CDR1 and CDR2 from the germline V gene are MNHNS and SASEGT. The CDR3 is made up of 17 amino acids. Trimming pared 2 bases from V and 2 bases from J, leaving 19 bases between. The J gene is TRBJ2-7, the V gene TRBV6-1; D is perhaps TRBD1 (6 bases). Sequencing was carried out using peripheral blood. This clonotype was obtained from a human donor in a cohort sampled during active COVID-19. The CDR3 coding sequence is TGTGCCAGCAGTGAAACCGGTTATTGGGGACAAACCTACGAGCAGTACTTC. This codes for CASSETGYWGQTYEQYF.